The T cell receptor beta chain under discussion was sequenced for a study of tumor-infiltrating lymphocytes in primary liver carcinoma. About the research overall: Roughly 3.5 to 7.5 million productive TCRbeta reads came from each sample, comparable across tissue types.

Regarding the study as a whole: When set against blood, tumors had a significantly higher top-250-clone fraction (p = 0.039).

The CDR3 consists of 15 residues. Looked up from germline, CDR1 is SGHRS and CDR2 is YFSETQ. J lost 2 bases, V lost 1 base, and 2 bases had no gene match. Germline DNA was also extracted, with blood RNA taken from unsorted whole blood. This clonotype appeared a single time. No antigen is known for it. Starting from roughly 0.5 ug of total RNA, TCR beta cDNA was produced with a primer in the constant region. ARM-PCR was slightly modified, and three nested multiplex PCR rounds with it gave rise to the TCR beta libraries. TRBV1-TRBV30 forward primers paired with a C-beta reverse primer drove the first two PCR rounds, around 10 cycles each. Via MiXCR, TCRdb re-called the multiplex PCR reads, giving one row per CDR3 protein. The sample shows 300,000 to 400,000 distinct CDR3 sequences, 65% of them seen only once.

Sequencing was performed on peripheral blood. This sequence joins TRBV5-1 and TRBJ2-7, with 11 bases lining up with TRBD1. The TCR sequence derives from a man aged 35-49 years with primary liver carcinoma and hepatitis B virus infection. The CDR3 is CASSLSGQGAYEQYF. CDR3 coding DNA: TGCGCCAGCAGCTTGTCGGGACAGGGGGCCTACGAGCAGTACTTC.